These T cell receptor beta chains were read from a single sample in a study of blood T cell repertoires in COVID-19. Sequencing used immunoSEQ multiplex PCR; TCRdb keeps in-frame clones, though not all of them. The profile shows around 120,000 clones, around 84% of them singletons. Sequencing used peripheral blood. These receptors all come from a human donor in a cohort sampled during active COVID-19. The CDR3 runs from the conserved cysteine through the conserved F or W. The D gene is left open where the match is weak. The size entry is marked missing in some rows and otherwise reads once, few, many or a size class.

J | D | V | size | DNA | CDR3
TRBJ2-5 | TRBD2 | TRBV5-4 | - | TGTGCCAGCAGCTTCCCTAGCGGGGGTGAAGAGACCCAGTACTTC | CASSFPSGGEETQYF
TRBJ1-2 | - | TRBV2 | - | TGTGCCAGCAGTGCTGTGGCAGGGGAAGGGGGTAACTATGGCTACACCTTC | CASSAVAGEGGNYGYTF
TRBJ2-7 | TRBD2 | TRBV2 | - | TGTGCCAGCACGGCGGGGGGGGGATCCTACGAGCAGTACTTC | CASTAGGGSYEQYF
TRBJ2-1 | TRBD2 | TRBV28 | - | TGTGCCAGCAGTCTCGCGGGGGGTTCGCGCAATGAGCAGTTCTTC | CASSLAGGSRNEQFF
TRBJ2-5 | TRBD2 | TRBV4-1 | - | TGCGCCAGCAGCCAAGGGTCGCTAGCGGTTCTTCTAAGGGAGACCCAGTACTTC | CASSQGSLAVLLRETQYF
TRBJ2-1 | TRBD2 | TRBV28 | - | TGTGCCAGCAGTTTAAGGGGCGGCGGGAGAATCGCGACCAATGAGCAGTTCTTC | CASSLRGGGRIATNEQFF
TRBJ2-7 | - | TRBV7-2 | few | TGTGCCAGCAGCCCCCCGCTGACAGGGAGGAGCGAGCAGTACTTC | CASSPPLTGRSEQYF
TRBJ1-2 | - | TRBV19 | once | TGTGCCAGTAGTATCGGATCGGCAGGTTATAGCTATGGCTACACCTTC | CASSIGSAGYSYGYTF
TRBJ2-1 | - | TRBV7-9 | - | TGTGCCAGCGGCTCCTCCGGGAGTAATGAGCAGTTCTTC | CASGSSGSNEQFF
TRBJ1-1 | TRBD1 | TRBV2 | - | TGTGCCAGCGGGGACAGATCCATGAACACTGAAGCTTTCTTT | CASGDRSMNTEAFF
TRBJ1-6 | TRBD1 | TRBV28 | - | TGTGCCAGCAGGCTCTTCGGGACAGCCGAGAATTCACCCCTCCACTTT | CASRLFGTAENSPLHF
TRBJ1-5 | TRBD1 | TRBV9 | once | TGTGCCAGCAGCGTAGCCCCGGACAGGGTGGATCAGCCCCAGCATTTT | CASSVAPDRVDQPQHF
TRBJ2-7 | - | TRBV3-1/TRBV3-2 | once | TGTGCCAGCAGCCAAGGCAGGCTCTCCTACGAGCAGTACTTC | CASSQGRLSYEQYF
TRBJ2-5 | - | TRBV30 | - | TGTGCCTGGACAGGGGTCGAGACCCAGTACTTC | CAWTGVETQYF
TRBJ2-4 | - | TRBV9 | - | TGTGCCAGCAGCGTAGGCCAGGGGCTCACCAAAAACATTCAGTACTTC | CASSVGQGLTKNIQYF
TRBJ2-3 | TRBD2 | TRBV9 | - | TGTGCCAGCAGCGTAGTCGGGAGGGCGACAGATACGCAGTATTTT | CASSVVGRATDTQYF
TRBJ2-1 | - | TRBV5-1 | - | TGCGCCAGCAGTCCACCCAATCCGGGGGTGGGTGAGCAGTTCTTC | CASSPPNPGVGEQFF
TRBJ2-7 | TRBD1 | TRBV15 | - | TGTGCCACCAGCAATCCGGGACAGGGGGCCTACGAGCAGTACTTC | CATSNPGQGAYEQYF
TRBJ2-7 | TRBD2 | TRBV27 | - | TGTGCCAGCAGTTTAAGGGGCGGGGGAGGTCCCCGATCCTACGAGCAGTACTTC | CASSLRGGGGPRSYEQYF
TRBJ1-6 | - | TRBV10-1 | - | TGCGCCAGCTCCGGACAGAGTAATTCACCCCTCCACTTT | CASSGQSNSPLHF
TRBJ1-2 | - | TRBV5-5 | - | TGTGCCAGCAGCTTGGGACAGTCTAACTATGGCTACACCTTC | CASSLGQSNYGYTF
TRBJ1-3 | - | TRBV28 | - | TGTGCCAGCAGCCCTATTTATTACTTGAGCTCTGGAAACACCATATATTTT | CASSPIYYLSSGNTIYF
TRBJ2-3 | TRBD2 | TRBV27 | - | TGTGCCAGCAGTTCCAGCGGGAGGTTCACAGATACGCAGTATTTT | CASSSSGRFTDTQYF
TRBJ2-1 | TRBD2 | TRBV15 | - | TGTGCCACCAGTGATAGCGGGATTTACAATGAGCAGTTCTTC | CATSDSGIYNEQFF
TRBJ1-2 | TRBD1 | TRBV30 | once | TGTGCCTGGAGTGGGGACAGGGGGCAATACGGCTACACCTTC | CAWSGDRGQYGYTF
TRBJ2-3 | TRBD2 | TRBV6-4 | - | TGTGCCAGCAGTTCGGGAGGGGATACGCAGTATTTT | CASSSGGDTQYF
TRBJ1-6 | - | TRBV30 | - | TGTGCCTGGAACAGAAATTCACCCCTCCACTTT | CAWNRNSPLHF
TRBJ2-2 | - | TRBV15 | - | TGTGCCACCAGCAGAGGGGCTAGAGGGGGATACACCGGGGAGCTGTTTTTT | CATSRGARGGYTGELFF
TRBJ1-2 | - | TRBV28 | - | TGTGCCAGCAAACTCTCAGGGCCTAATGGCTACACCTTC | CASKLSGPNGYTF
TRBJ1-5 | - | TRBV7-9 | few | TGTGCCAGCAGCTTGTCCTATAGCAATCAGCCCCAGCATTTT | CASSLSYSNQPQHF
TRBJ1-2 | - | TRBV6-2/TRBV6-3 | - | TGTGCCAGCAGTGATTGGGGGCAAAGTGGCTACACCTTC | CASSDWGQSGYTF
TRBJ2-3 | - | TRBV12-5 | few | TGTGCTAGTGGTTTGGTAGGGACACCTACAGATACGCAGTATTTT | CASGLVGTPTDTQYF
TRBJ1-1 | TRBD1 | TRBV4-1 | - | TGCGCCAGCAGGCCCGGGACAGGGGGCACTGAAGCTTTCTTT | CASRPGTGGTEAFF
TRBJ1-1 | - | TRBV28 | - | TGTGCCAGCAGTCCATCCGTAGGGGGAGAAGCTTTCTTT | CASSPSVGGEAFF
TRBJ2-3 | TRBD2 | TRBV2 | - | TGTGCCAGCAAAAAAACGACTAGCCACCTAGATACGCAGTATTTT | CASKKTTSHLDTQYF
TRBJ2-1 | - | TRBV28 | - | TGTGCCACCAATTCCGGGAACTACAATGAGCAGTTCTTC | CATNSGNYNEQFF
TRBJ2-1 | - | TRBV9 | - | TGTGCCAGCAGCGTTACTTCCTTTTCCTACAATGAGCAGTTCTTC | CASSVTSFSYNEQFF
TRBJ2-4 | - | TRBV4-1 | once | TGCGCCAGCAGCCCTGAGCGGACCCTAGCCAAAAACATTCAGTACTTC | CASSPERTLAKNIQYF
TRBJ2-1 | TRBD2 | TRBV7-2 | once | TGTGCCAGCAGCCCTAAGCGGGGCAGCTCCTACAATGAGCAGTTCTTC | CASSPKRGSSYNEQFF
TRBJ2-2 | - | TRBV4-2 | - | TGTGCCAGCAGCCAAGTACCGGGCGGGGGCCTTAACACCGGGGAGCTGTTTTTT | CASSQVPGGGLNTGELFF
TRBJ2-3 | - | TRBV7-3 | - | TGTGCCAGCAGCTCGGGGGTTGGGGATACGCAGTATTTT | CASSSGVGDTQYF
TRBJ1-5 | - | TRBV2 | - | TGTGCCACCAACGACAGGTTCCAACAGCCCCAGCATTTT | CATNDRFQQPQHF
TRBJ2-1 | TRBD2 | TRBV5-4 | once | TGTGCCAGCAGCTTGGACAGCGGGAGAGCAACTAATGAGCAGTTCTTC | CASSLDSGRATNEQFF
TRBJ1-1 | TRBD1 | TRBV15 | - | TGTGCCACCAGCAGAGATCAGGGGGGGAACACTGAAGCTTTCTTT | CATSRDQGGNTEAFF
TRBJ1-1 | - | TRBV11-3 | - | TGTGCCAGCAGCTTAGGCGTGAACACTGAAGCTTTCTTT | CASSLGVNTEAFF
TRBJ1-5 | TRBD1 | TRBV28 | - | TGTGCCAGCAGGTCAGGGGGAGTTGGTCTCGGCAATCAGCCCCAGCATTTT | CASRSGGVGLGNQPQHF
TRBJ2-3 | - | TRBV7-2 | once | TGTGCCAGCAGCTTATCCCCAAAAGATACGCAGTATTTT | CASSLSPKDTQYF
TRBJ2-1 | TRBD2 | TRBV7-3 | once | TGTGCCAGCAGCCGCGTGGCTAGCGGAAGGGTTAATGAGCAGTTCTTC | CASSRVASGRVNEQFF
TRBJ1-1 | - | TRBV12-3/TRBV12-4 | many | TGTGCCAGCAGTTTGAGTCAGGCCACTGAAGCTTTCTTT | CASSLSQATEAFF
TRBJ2-7 | TRBD1 | TRBV19 | - | TGTGCCAGTAGTACGACAGGGAAGGACGAGCAGTACTTC | CASSTTGKDEQYF
TRBJ1-4 | - | TRBV5-1 | - | TGCGCCAGCAGCTTGGCCCTCAGGGCGGATGAAAAACTGTTTTTT | CASSLALRADEKLFF
TRBJ2-1 | - | TRBV18 | - | TGTGCCAGCTCACCAACGCGAACCAATGAGCAGTTCTTC | CASSPTRTNEQFF
TRBJ1-3 | - | TRBV10-1 | once | TGCGCCAGCAGTGAGGCTGGACAGAGCAACACCATATATTTT | CASSEAGQSNTIYF
TRBJ2-1 | TRBD2 | TRBV14 | - | TGTGCCAGCAGCCAATGGGTAGCGGGAGACAATGAGCAGTTCTTC | CASSQWVAGDNEQFF
TRBJ1-1 | - | TRBV12-3/TRBV12-4 | - | TGTGCCAGCAGTTTATCCGGGAACACTGAAGCTTTCTTT | CASSLSGNTEAFF
TRBJ1-1 | TRBD1 | TRBV3-1/TRBV3-2 | - | TGTGCCAGCAGCCCACGACAGGGTTATGGCACTGAAGCTTTCTTT | CASSPRQGYGTEAFF
TRBJ2-3 | - | TRBV18 | - | TGTGCCAGCTCACCCAAGGGGGCGGGAGGAAAAGATACGCAGTATTTT | CASSPKGAGGKDTQYF
TRBJ1-1 | TRBD1 | TRBV6-1 | - | TGTGCCAGCAGTGACCCCGGGGACAGGGTACTATTT | CASSDPGDRVLF
TRBJ1-4 | TRBD1 | TRBV27 | - | TGTGCCAGCAGTCCCTGGACAGGACAAGAAAAACTGTTTTTT | CASSPWTGQEKLFF
TRBJ1-2 | - | TRBV6-5 | once | TGTGCCAGCAGTACGAACAGAATAGCTAACTATGGCTACACCTTC | CASSTNRIANYGYTF